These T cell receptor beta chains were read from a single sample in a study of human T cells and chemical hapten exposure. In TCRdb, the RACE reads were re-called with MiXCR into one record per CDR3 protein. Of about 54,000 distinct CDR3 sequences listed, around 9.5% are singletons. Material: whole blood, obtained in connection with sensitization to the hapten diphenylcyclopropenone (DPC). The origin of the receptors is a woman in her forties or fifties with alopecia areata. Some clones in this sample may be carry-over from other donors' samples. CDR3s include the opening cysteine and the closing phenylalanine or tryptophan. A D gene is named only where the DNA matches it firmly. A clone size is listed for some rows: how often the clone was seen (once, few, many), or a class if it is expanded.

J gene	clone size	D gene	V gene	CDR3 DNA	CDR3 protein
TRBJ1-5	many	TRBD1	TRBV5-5	TGTGCCAGCAGCCCCACAGGGGTGAGTCAGCCCCAGCATTTT	CASSPTGVSQPQHF
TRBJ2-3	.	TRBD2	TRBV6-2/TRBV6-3	TGTGCCAGCAGTTACACGGCGGGGGGTATCACAGATACGCAGTATTTT	CASSYTAGGITDTQYF
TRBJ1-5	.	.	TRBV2	TGTGCCAGCAGTGAAGGGGAATATCAGCCCCAGCATTTT	CASSEGEYQPQHF
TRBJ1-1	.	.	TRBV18	TGTGCCAGCTCACCAACGGTACCGGACACTGAAGCTTTCTTT	CASSPTVPDTEAFF
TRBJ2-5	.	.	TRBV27	TGTGCCAGCAGTCCCCGGGGATCTATCCAAGAGACCCAGTACTTC	CASSPRGSIQETQYF
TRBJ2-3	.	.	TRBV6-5	TGTGCCAGCAGTCCACCGCCTCCTGCTTCAGATACGCAGTATTTT	CASSPPPPASDTQYF
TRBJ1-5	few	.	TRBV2	TGTGCCAGCAGTTCGACAGACAATCAGCCCCAGCATTTT	CASSSTDNQPQHF
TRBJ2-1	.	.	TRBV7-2	TGTGCCAGCAGCTTATCAATGTCCAGAGATGAGCAGTTCTTC	CASSLSMSRDEQFF
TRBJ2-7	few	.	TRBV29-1	TGCAGCGTTGAATACAGAGCGTACGAGCAGTACTTC	CSVEYRAYEQYF
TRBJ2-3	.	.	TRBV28	TGTGCCAGCAGTTTTTTGACAGGAAGCACAGATACGCAGTATTTT	CASSFLTGSTDTQYF
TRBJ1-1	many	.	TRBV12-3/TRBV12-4	TGTGCCAGCAGTTTTGGGGGGAAGGGCACTGAAGCTTTCTTT	CASSFGGKGTEAFF
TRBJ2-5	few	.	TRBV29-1	TGCAGCGTTGTCGCAGGGGATGAGACCCAGTACTTC	CSVVAGDETQYF
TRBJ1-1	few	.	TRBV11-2	TGTGCCAGCAGCTTAGATCCCGATGGAGGGCAAACTTTCTTT	CASSLDPDGGQTFF